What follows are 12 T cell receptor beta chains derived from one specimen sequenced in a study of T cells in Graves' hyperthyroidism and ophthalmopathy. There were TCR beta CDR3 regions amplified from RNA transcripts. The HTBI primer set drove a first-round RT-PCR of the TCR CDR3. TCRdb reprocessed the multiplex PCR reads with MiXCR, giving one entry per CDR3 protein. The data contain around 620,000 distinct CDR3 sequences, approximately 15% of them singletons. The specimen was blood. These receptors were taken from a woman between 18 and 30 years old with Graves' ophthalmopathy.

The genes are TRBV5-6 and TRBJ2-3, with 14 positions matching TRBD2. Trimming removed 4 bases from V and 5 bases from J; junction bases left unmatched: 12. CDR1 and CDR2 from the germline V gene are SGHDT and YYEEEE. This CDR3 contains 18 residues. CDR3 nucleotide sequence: TGTGCCAGCAGCCCATTTCGACTAGCGGGAGGGCCAGGAGATACGCAGTATTTT. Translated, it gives CASSPFRLAGGPGDTQYF.

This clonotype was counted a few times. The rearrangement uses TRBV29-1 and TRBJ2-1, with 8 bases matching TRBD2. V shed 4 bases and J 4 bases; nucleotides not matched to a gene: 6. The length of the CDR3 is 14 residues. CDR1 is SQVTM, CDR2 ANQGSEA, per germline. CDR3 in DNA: TGCAGCGTTGCGGCGGGAGGAGGGTACAATGAGCAGTTCTTC. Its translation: CSVAAGGGYNEQFF.

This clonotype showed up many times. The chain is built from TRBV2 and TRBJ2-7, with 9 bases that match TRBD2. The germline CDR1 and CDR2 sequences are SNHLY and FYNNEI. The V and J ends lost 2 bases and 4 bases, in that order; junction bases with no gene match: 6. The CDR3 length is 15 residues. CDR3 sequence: CASSESLAGEYEQYF. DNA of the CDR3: TGTGCCAGCAGTGAATCGTTAGCGGGAGAGTACGAGCAGTACTTC.

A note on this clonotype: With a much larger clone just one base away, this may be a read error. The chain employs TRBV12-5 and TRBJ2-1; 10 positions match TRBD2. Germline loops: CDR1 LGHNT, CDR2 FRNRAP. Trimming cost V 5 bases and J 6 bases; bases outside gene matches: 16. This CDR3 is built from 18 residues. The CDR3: CASGPPGVAGGSCNEQFF. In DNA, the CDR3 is TGTGCTAGTGGTCCCCCGGGGGTAGCGGGAGGCAGCTGCAATGAGCAGTTCTTC.

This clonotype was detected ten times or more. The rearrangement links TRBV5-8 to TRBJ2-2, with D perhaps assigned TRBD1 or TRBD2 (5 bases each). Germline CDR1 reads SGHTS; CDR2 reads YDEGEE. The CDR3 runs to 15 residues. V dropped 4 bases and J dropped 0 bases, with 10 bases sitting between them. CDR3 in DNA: TGTGCCAGCAGCAGAGGGACGACGAACACCGGGGAGCTGTTTTTT. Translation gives CASSRGTTNTGELFF. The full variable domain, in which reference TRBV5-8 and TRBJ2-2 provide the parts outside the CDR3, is EAGVTQSPTHLIKTRGQQATLRCSPISGHTSVYWYQQALGLGLQFLLWYDEGEERNRGNFPPRFSGRQFPNYSSELNVNALELEDSALYLCASSRGTTNTGELFFGEGSRLTVL.

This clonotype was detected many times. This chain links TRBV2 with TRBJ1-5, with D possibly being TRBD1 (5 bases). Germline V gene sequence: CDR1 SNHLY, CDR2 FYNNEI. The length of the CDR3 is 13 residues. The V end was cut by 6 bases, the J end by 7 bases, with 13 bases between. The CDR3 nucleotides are TGTGCCAGCAGCCTACAGGATATCCAGCCCCAGCATTTT. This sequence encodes CASSLQDIQPQHF.

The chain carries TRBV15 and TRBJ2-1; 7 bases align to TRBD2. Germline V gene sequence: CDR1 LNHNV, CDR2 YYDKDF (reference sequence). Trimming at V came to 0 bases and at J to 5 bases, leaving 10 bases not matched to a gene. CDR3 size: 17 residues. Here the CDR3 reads CATSREGGGVRDNEQFF. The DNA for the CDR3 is TGTGCCACCAGCAGAGAGGGGGGGGGGGTTCGCGACAATGAGCAGTTCTTC.

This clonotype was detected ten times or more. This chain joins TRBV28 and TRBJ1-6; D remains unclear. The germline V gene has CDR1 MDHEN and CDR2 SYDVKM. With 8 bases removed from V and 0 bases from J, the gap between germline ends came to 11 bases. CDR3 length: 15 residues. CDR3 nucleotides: TGTGCCAGCCGTGAAATTAGCTCCTATAATTCACCCCTCCACTTT. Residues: CASREISSYNSPLHF.

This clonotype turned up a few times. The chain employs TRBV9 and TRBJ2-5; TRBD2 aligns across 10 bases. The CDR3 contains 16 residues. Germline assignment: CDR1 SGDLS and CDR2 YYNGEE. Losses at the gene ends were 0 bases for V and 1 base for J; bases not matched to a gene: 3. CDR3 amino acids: CASSVDTSGVQETQYF. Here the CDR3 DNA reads TGTGCCAGCAGCGTAGATACTAGCGGGGTCCAAGAGACCCAGTACTTC.

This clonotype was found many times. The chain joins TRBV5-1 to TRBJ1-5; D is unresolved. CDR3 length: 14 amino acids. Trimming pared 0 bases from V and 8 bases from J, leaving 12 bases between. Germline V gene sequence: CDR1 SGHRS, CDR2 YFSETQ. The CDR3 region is CASSLAPGGEPQHF. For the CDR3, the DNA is TGCGCCAGCAGCTTGGCCCCCGGAGGAGAGCCCCAGCATTTT.

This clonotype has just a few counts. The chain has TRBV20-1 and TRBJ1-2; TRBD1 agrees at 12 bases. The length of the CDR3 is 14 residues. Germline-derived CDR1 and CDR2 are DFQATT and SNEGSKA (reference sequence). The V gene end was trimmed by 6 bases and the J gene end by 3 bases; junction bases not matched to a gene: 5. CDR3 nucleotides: TGCAGTGCGGGGACAGGGGGCGGGGACTATGGCTACACCTTC. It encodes CSAGTGGGDYGYTF.

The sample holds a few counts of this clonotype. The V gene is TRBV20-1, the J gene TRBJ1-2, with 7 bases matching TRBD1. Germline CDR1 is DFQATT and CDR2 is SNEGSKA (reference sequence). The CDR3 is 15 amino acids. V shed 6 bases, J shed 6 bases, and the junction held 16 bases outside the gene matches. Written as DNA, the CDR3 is TGCAGTGCCCCCCTGCCCGGACAGGTTGAGGATGGCTACACCTTC. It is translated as CSAPLPGQVEDGYTF.